This passage covers 19 T cell receptor beta chains from one sample sequenced in a study of technical replicates of blood from several donors. The repertoire was sequenced with immunoSEQ multiplex PCR; TCRdb's copy has only in-frame clones and lacks some. The sample yields 100,000 or so clones, roughly 96% seen once. The material sequenced was T cells isolated from PBMCs. The receptors were gathered from a human donor in good health.

This rearrangement joins TRBV6-6 to TRBJ1-5, with TRBD1 as a possible D gene (6 bases). Germline loops: CDR1 MNHNY, CDR2 SVGAGI (reference sequence). The CDR3 totals 14 residues. With 2 bases removed from V and 6 bases from J, the gap between germline ends came to 11 bases. For the CDR3, the DNA is TGTGCCAGCAGTTACGGCCAGGGGCTTCAGCCCCAGCATTTT. Its protein product is CASSYGQGLQPQHF.

The chain employs TRBV6-1 and TRBJ2-7; maybe TRBD2 (5 bases). CDR1 and CDR2 (germline): MNHNS, SASEGT. Trimming removed 4 bases at V and 2 bases at J, with 12 bases between. The CDR3 is made up of 14 amino acids. The chain's CDR3 is CASSAGRRTYEQYF. CDR3 bases: TGTGCCAGCAGTGCTGGGAGAAGGACCTACGAGCAGTACTTC.

This clone was counted a single time. The chain has TRBV5-1 and TRBJ1-1; D is possibly TRBD1 (5 bases). The CDR3 loop spans 16 amino acids. Looked up from germline, CDR1 is SGHRS and CDR2 is YFSETQ. The V end was cut by 0 bases, the J end by 6 bases, with 18 bases between. CDR3 amino acids: CASSLAVGAGVAEAFF. For the CDR3, the DNA is TGCGCCAGCAGCTTGGCCGTAGGGGCAGGAGTGGCTGAAGCTTTCTTT.

The gene calls are TRBV29-1 and TRBJ2-6; D unresolved. V lost 0 bases to trimming and J lost 0 bases, with 9 bases between them. The CDR3 sequence is 16 residues long. CDR1 and CDR2 from the germline V gene are SQVTM and ANQGSEA. In DNA, the CDR3 is TGCAGCGTTGAAGACCCCCTGGCCTCTGGGGCCAACGTCCTGACTTTC. Its protein product is CSVEDPLASGANVLTF.

This rearrangement joins TRBV2 to TRBJ1-2, with no clear D. The CDR3 is 18 residues long. Germline CDR1 and CDR2: SNHLY and FYNNEI. V was trimmed by 2 bases and J by 1 base, leaving 20 bases between them. CDR3 DNA: TGTGCCAGCAGTGAAAGAGGGCAGTACAAAGGGATTAACTATGGCTACACCTTC. Its protein is CASSERGQYKGINYGYTF.

The V call is TRBV28, the J call TRBJ1-1; TRBD1 aligns across 7 bases. This CDR3 contains 13 residues. Germline CDR1 reads MDHEN; CDR2 reads SYDVKM. The trim removed 3 bases at V and 3 bases at J, leaving 1 base unmatched. CDR3 loop: CASSLQGDTEAFF. Here the CDR3 DNA reads TGTGCCAGCAGTTTGCAGGGGGACACTGAAGCTTTCTTT.

The rearrangement links TRBV5-4 to TRBJ2-3, with D hard to call. The CDR3 totals 15 residues. The germline V gene has CDR1 SGHNT and CDR2 YYREEE (reference sequence). V was trimmed by 2 bases and J by 2 bases, leaving 12 bases between them. The CDR3 DNA follows: TGTGCCAGCAGCTTTAACGGCGGATACACAGATACGCAGTATTTT. Encoded protein: CASSFNGGYTDTQYF.

This rearrangement joins TRBV7-9 to TRBJ1-6; 7 positions match TRBD1. This CDR3 comprises 16 residues. J was trimmed by 1 base and V by 2 bases; bases with no gene match: 2. CDR1 is SEHNR, CDR2 FQNEAQ, per germline (reference sequence). CDR3 protein: CASSLPGQSYNSPLHF. The CDR3 bases are TGTGCCAGCAGCTTACCGGGACAGTCCTATAATTCACCCCTCCACTTT.

As concerns this clone: Other DNA sequences in this specimen translate into the identical CDR3. This chain uses TRBV6-1 with TRBJ2-3; 15 nucleotides line up with TRBD2. CDR1 and CDR2 (germline): MNHNS, SASEGT. V shed 4 bases and J 4 bases; nucleotides not matched to a gene: 0. The CDR3 extends over 15 amino acids. This chain's CDR3 is CASSGTSGGADTQYF. Here the CDR3 DNA reads TGTGCCAGCAGTGGGACTAGCGGGGGGGCAGATACGCAGTATTTT.

The rearrangement links TRBV10-2 to TRBJ1-2; D gene ambiguous. V lost 0 bases, J lost 4 bases, and 15 bases lay in between. Germline assignment: CDR1 WSHSY and CDR2 SAAADI. The CDR3 contains 16 residues. In nucleotides, the CDR3 is TGCGCCAGCAGTGAGTCGAGGGTATTTAGTAGCTATGGCTACACCTTC. Protein: CASSESRVFSSYGYTF.

The gene calls are TRBV28 and TRBJ2-7; the match to TRBD1 covers 8 bases. Germline assignment: CDR1 MDHEN and CDR2 SYDVKM. Losses at the gene ends were 6 bases for V and 6 bases for J; bases not matched to a gene: 13. The CDR3 length is 15 residues. The CDR3 DNA reads TGTGCCAGCAGGACACAGGGGGGACTGGTCGTCGAGCAGTACTTC. Translating gives CASRTQGGLVVEQYF.

The rearrangement uses TRBV5-5 and TRBJ2-7; D gene ambiguous. This CDR3 has 15 amino acids. V gave up 0 bases and J gave up 6 bases, with 16 bases separating them. CDR1 and CDR2 from the germline V gene are SGHKS and YYEKEE (reference sequence). In DNA form, the CDR3 reads TGTGCCAGCAGCTTGGTTTTTTTAGTCGCCTCCGAGCAGTACTTC. Its protein is CASSLVFLVASEQYF.

The V gene is TRBV5-1, the J gene TRBJ2-3; a possible D gene is TRBD1 (7 bases). V was shortened by 3 bases and J by 1 base, with 12 bases between the two germline ends. There are 15 residues in the CDR3. Per germline, CDR1 SGHRS and CDR2 YFSETQ. The CDR3 DNA follows: TGCGCCAGCAGCTCAGGGGGACTGCGCACAGATACGCAGTATTTT. It translates to CASSSGGLRTDTQYF.

This chain joins TRBV6-5 and TRBJ1-2; D is undetermined. The CDR3 runs to 12 residues. Germline CDR1 reads MNHEY; CDR2 reads SVGAGI. Trimming left V 7 bases short and J 1 base short, with 7 bases between. As DNA, the CDR3 is TGTGCCAGCACGGGGAGTAACTATGGCTACACCTTC. This sequence encodes CASTGSNYGYTF.

V gene TRBV11-2 combines with J gene TRBJ2-6; possibly TRBD1 for D (6 bases). Trimming stripped 5 bases from V and 1 base from J, with 18 bases between. Germline V CDR1 and CDR2: SGHAT, FQNNGV. This CDR3 is built from 18 residues. This chain's CDR3 is CASSHVGQRVSGANVLTF. CDR3 sequence (DNA): TGTGCCAGCAGCCACGTCGGACAGAGGGTGTCTGGGGCCAACGTCCTGACTTTC.

This clone appeared once. The chain recombines TRBV10-2 with TRBJ2-5; 7 bases are shared with TRBD2. The CDR3 runs 15 residues. Germline CDR1 WSHSY, CDR2 SAAADI. V lost 2 bases to trimming and J lost 5 bases; unmatched junction nucleotides: 8. CDR3 sequence: CASSELPAGAETQYF. The DNA for the CDR3 is TGCGCCAGCAGTGAGCTTCCTGCGGGAGCGGAGACCCAGTACTTC.

This chain connects TRBV18 to TRBJ1-2; 7 nucleotides match TRBD1. CDR1 is KGHSH and CDR2 is LQKENI in the germline V gene. Trimming took 3 bases from V and 7 from J; bases not matched to a gene: 8. This CDR3 has 14 residues. As DNA, the CDR3 is TGTGCCAGCTCACCCGACAGGGAGGATCGTGGCTACACCTTC. Protein: CASSPDREDRGYTF.

Remarks on this clone: The junction and the germline gene differ at one end; a read error may be behind it. The gene calls are TRBV19 and TRBJ1-1; D remains unclear. The CDR3 covers 11 residues. The V gene's germline CDR1 is LNHDA and CDR2 SQIVND (reference sequence). The CDR3 DNA is TGTGCCAGTAGTATTGCTTTACTTCGGGTCTTT. As protein: CASSIALLRVF.

V and J are TRBV15 and TRBJ2-3; D is unclear. V lost 3 bases and J lost 4, with 5 bases in between. This CDR3 is 12 amino acids long. The germline CDR1 and CDR2 sequences are LNHNV and YYDKDF (reference sequence). This chain's CDR3 is CATSRASDTQYF. Here the CDR3 DNA reads TGTGCCACCAGCAGGGCCTCAGATACGCAGTATTTT.